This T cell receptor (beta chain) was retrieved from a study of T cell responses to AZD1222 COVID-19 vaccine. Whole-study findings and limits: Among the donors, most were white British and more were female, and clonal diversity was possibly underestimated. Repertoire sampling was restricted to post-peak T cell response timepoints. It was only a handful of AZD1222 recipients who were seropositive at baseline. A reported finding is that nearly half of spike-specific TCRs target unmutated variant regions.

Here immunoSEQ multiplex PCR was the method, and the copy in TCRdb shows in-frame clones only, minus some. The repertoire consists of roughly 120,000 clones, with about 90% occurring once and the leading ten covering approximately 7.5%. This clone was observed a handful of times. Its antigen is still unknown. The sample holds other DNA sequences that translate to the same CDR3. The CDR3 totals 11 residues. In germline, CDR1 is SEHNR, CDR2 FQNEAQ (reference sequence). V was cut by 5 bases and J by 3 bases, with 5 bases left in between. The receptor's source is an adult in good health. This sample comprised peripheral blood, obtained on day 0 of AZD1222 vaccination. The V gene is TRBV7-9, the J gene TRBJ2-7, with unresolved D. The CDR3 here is CASSHDYEQYF. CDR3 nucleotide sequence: TGTGCCAGCAGCCATGACTACGAGCAGTACTTC.